This T cell receptor (beta chain) was retrieved from a study of cytomegalovirus exposure and HLA in healthy donors. Worth noting for this clone: The antigen is unknown.

Study-level results: TCR beta chains numbering some 160 were designated cytomegalovirus-associated. While the bulk of TCR sequences proved rare, some public TCRs turned up in many donors. Within the 120 or so validation repertoires, first-cohort TCR clusters tended to co-occur, according to a later analysis.

V shed 4 bases and J 6 bases; nucleotides not matched to a gene: 7. CDR3 size: 15 residues. CDR1 is SGHRS and CDR2 is YFSETQ in the germline V gene. Using immunoSEQ multiplex PCR, the repertoire was profiled, and TCRdb retains in-frame clones only, with some absent. The table shows about 130,000 clones, with 80% to 90% occurring only once. The chain couples TRBV5-1 to TRBJ2-2, with 9 bases matching TRBD2. The sequenced sample consisted of PBMCs. The source of this sequence is a woman aged 25 to 39 in good health and CMV-seropositive. Here the CDR3 DNA reads TGCGCCAGCAGCGCCACGGCGGGAGGGGCCGGGGAGCTGTTTTTT. This codes for CASSATAGGAGELFF.